Following are 29 T cell receptor beta chains from one sample sequenced in a study of shared clonotypes between healthy human individuals. The assay was immunoSEQ multiplex PCR, and TCRdb's table has in-frame clones only and misses some. The repertoire holds 2.5 million or so clones, with just over 90% as singletons. Sequencing was carried out using naive CD4+ T cells sorted from blood. Subset reported: CD45RA+ positively selected. These receptors all stem from a man younger than 30 in good health.

V and J are TRBV6-5 and TRBJ1-2; no definite D call. This CDR3 has 13 amino acids. Trimming shortened V by 10 bases and J by 3 bases, and 15 bases separated the two germline ends. Germline values: CDR1 MNHEY, CDR2 SVGAGI. CDR3 amino acids: CATGVHTDYGYTF. CDR3 nucleotides: TGTGCCACAGGTGTCCATACGGACTATGGCTACACCTTC.

The chain employs TRBV6-1 and TRBJ2-7; D is unresolved. V lost 5 bases, J lost 3 bases, and 11 bases lay in between. Per germline, CDR1 MNHNS and CDR2 SASEGT. The CDR3 covers 13 residues. The CDR3 region is CASSRQPSYEQYF. CDR3 in DNA: TGTGCCAGCAGTCGGCAGCCAAGCTACGAGCAGTACTTC.

With respect to this clone: Other DNA sequences of this sample code for an identical CDR3. V usage is TRBV30 and J usage is TRBJ2-4, with 8 bases aligning to TRBD2. Germline values: CDR1 GTSNPN, CDR2 SVGIG (reference sequence). The CDR3 extends over 15 amino acids. With V trimmed by 3 bases and J by 1 base, 5 bases remained unmatched. The CDR3 region has the DNA TGTGCCTGGAGCGGCGGGGGGCTGGCCAAAAACATTCAGTACTTC. Translation gives CAWSGGGLAKNIQYF. The full variable domain, completed using reference TRBV30 and TRBJ2-4, is SQTIHQWPATLVQPVGSPLSLECTVEGTSNPNLYWYRQAAGRGLQLLFYSVGIGQISSEVPQNLSASRPQDRQFILSSKKLLLSDSGFYLCAWSGGGLAKNIQYFGAGTRLSVL.

V usage is TRBV5-1 and J usage is TRBJ2-3; the D is unclear. Trimming shortened V by 4 bases and J by 2 bases, and 8 bases separated the two germline ends. This CDR3 comprises 13 residues. Germline CDR1 and CDR2: SGHRS and YFSETQ. CDR3 protein: CASSPRPTDTQYF. The CDR3 region has the DNA TGCGCCAGCAGCCCACGCCCCACAGATACGCAGTATTTT.

The CDR3 bases are TGTGCCACATCTCGGACTAGCGGGACCTACAATGAGCAGTTCTTC. Its protein is CATSRTSGTYNEQFF. The chain combines TRBV10-3 with TRBJ2-1; 12 nucleotides match TRBD2. The length of the CDR3 is 15 residues. J was trimmed by 2 bases and V by 10 bases; bases with no gene match: 6. From germline, CDR1 is ENHRY and CDR2 SYGVKD.

The chain links TRBV2 to TRBJ1-5; D not certain. Germline lookup yields CDR1 SNHLY and CDR2 FYNNEI. V lost 4 bases to trimming and J lost 5 bases, with 12 bases between them. The CDR3 spans 14 residues. CDR3 amino acids: CASSAGLRDQPQHF. CDR3 nucleotides: TGTGCCAGCAGTGCCGGACTGAGGGATCAGCCCCAGCATTTT.

This chain connects TRBV20-1 to TRBJ2-7; D ambiguous. Germline assignment: CDR1 DFQATT and CDR2 SNEGSKA (reference sequence). The CDR3 covers 10 residues. V dropped 7 bases and J dropped 5 bases, with 9 bases sitting between them. CDR3 sequence reads: CSVGRHEQYF. The CDR3 DNA follows: TGCAGTGTAGGTAGGCACGAGCAGTACTTC.

The chain has TRBV2 and TRBJ2-3, with D possibly called TRBD1 or TRBD2 (6 bases each). Per germline, CDR1 SNHLY and CDR2 FYNNEI. V shed 5 bases and J shed 2 bases, with 11 bases lying between them. The CDR3 runs 14 residues. The CDR3 loop is CASSTGTSTDTQYF. DNA for the CDR3: TGTGCCAGCAGTACAGGGACTTCCACAGATACGCAGTATTTT.

As to this clone: Distinct nucleotide sequences in the sample also encode this CDR3. This chain links TRBV10-3 with TRBJ1-4; D perhaps matches TRBD1 (5 bases). Trimming took off 5 bases at V and 0 bases at J, with 7 bases between the two ends. Looked up from germline, CDR1 is ENHRY and CDR2 is SYGVKD. This CDR3 has 14 residues. The CDR3 DNA sequence: TGTGCCATCAGTCCGGGGGCAACTAATGAAAAACTGTTTTTT. Translated, it gives CAISPGATNEKLFF.

The genes are TRBV5-1 and TRBJ1-2; 7 bases align to TRBD1. V shed 2 bases and J 4 bases; nucleotides not matched to a gene: 5. This CDR3 is 14 amino acids long. Germline V gives CDR1 SGHRS, CDR2 YFSETQ. The CDR3 protein is CASSLPGQIYGYTF. The DNA of the CDR3 is TGCGCCAGCAGCTTACCGGGACAGATCTATGGCTACACCTTC.

This chain connects TRBV11-2 to TRBJ1-1, with TRBD1 as a possible D gene (5 bases). V was clipped by 2 bases and J by 6 bases, with 22 bases between them. Germline CDR1 is SGHAT and CDR2 is FQNNGV. CDR3 length: 17 amino acids. Here the CDR3 reads CASSLKLVGETFSEAFF. The CDR3 DNA is TGTGCCAGCAGCTTAAAGCTAGTGGGGGAGACCTTTTCTGAAGCTTTCTTT.

This sequence joins TRBV29-1 and TRBJ1-2; 8 bases align to TRBD1. The CDR3 consists of 14 residues. Germline CDR1 is SQVTM and CDR2 is ANQGSEA. The J segment lost 2 bases and the V segment lost 3 bases, leaving 5 bases of the junction unmatched. CDR3 amino acids: CSVDDRGPNYGYTF. In DNA form, the CDR3 reads TGCAGCGTTGACGACAGGGGACCGAACTATGGCTACACCTTC.

The chain combines TRBV18 with TRBJ2-5, with 13 bases matching TRBD2. This CDR3 comprises 16 residues. J lost 4 bases, V lost 6 bases, and 8 bases had no gene match. CDR1 and CDR2 (germline): KGHSH, LQKENI. The CDR3 coding sequence is TGTGCCAGCTCGGATAGGACTAGCGGGGGAAGAGAGACCCAGTACTTC. This gives the protein CASSDRTSGGRETQYF.

The chain joins TRBV5-1 to TRBJ1-2, with no clear D. Germline V gives CDR1 SGHRS, CDR2 YFSETQ. The CDR3 is 15 residues long. V was pared by 1 base and J by 0 bases, with 10 bases between. The CDR3 region has the DNA TGCGCCAGCAGCTTGTCACTGAGAGCTAACTATGGCTACACCTTC. Protein sequence: CASSLSLRANYGYTF.

This clone has a single count. This rearrangement joins TRBV11-2 to TRBJ2-1, with TRBD1 matching 7 bases. The germline CDR1 and CDR2 sequences are SGHAT and FQNNGV. The CDR3 has 15 residues. After removal of 1 base from V and 6 bases from J, the junction contained 6 bases not matched to a gene. DNA of the CDR3: TGTGCCAGCAGCTTAGTACAGGGGTACCGCAATGAGCAGTTCTTC. Translation gives CASSLVQGYRNEQFF. Complete variable domain (other parts from reference TRBV11-2 and TRBJ2-1): EAGVAQSPRYKIIEKRQSVAFWCNPISGHATLYWYQQILGQGPKLLIQFQNNGVVDDSQLPKDRFSAERLKGVDSTLKIQPAKLEDSAVYLCASSLVQGYRNEQFFGPGTRLTVL.

J is TRBJ2-2 and V is TRBV7-9; D unresolved. In germline, CDR1 is SEHNR, CDR2 FQNEAQ (reference sequence). Trimming removed 5 bases at V and 5 bases at J, with 9 bases between. The CDR3 spans 13 residues. The CDR3 DNA follows: TGTGCCAGCAGCCTCGAGATGACCGGGGAGCTGTTTTTT. Protein product: CASSLEMTGELFF.

J is TRBJ2-5 and V is TRBV5-6; 9 bases agree with TRBD2. The CDR3 is 16 residues long. The germline V gene has CDR1 SGHDT and CDR2 YYEEEE. With 3 bases clipped from V and 7 bases from J, the junction kept 13 bases outside the gene matches. The CDR3 nucleotides are TGTGCCAGCAGCTCCCGTGGGCGGGAGGGCCTCGGGACCCAGTACTTC. It yields the protein CASSSRGREGLGTQYF. The variable domain in full, completed from reference TRBV5-6 and TRBJ2-5, reads DAGVTQSPTHLIKTRGQQVTLRCSPKSGHDTVSWYQQALGQGPQFIFQYYEEEERQRGNFPDRFSGHQFPNYSSELNVNALLLGDSALYLCASSSRGREGLGTQYFGPGTRLLVL.

The chain is built from TRBV9 and TRBJ1-6; 10 bases align to TRBD1. Germline CDR1 reads SGDLS; CDR2 reads YYNGEE. The CDR3 is made up of 15 amino acids. The junction had 5 bases not matched to a gene; V was cut back by 4 bases and J by 7 bases. DNA for the CDR3: TGTGCCAGCAGCTCAGACAGGGGGCTCAATTCACCCCTCCACTTT. Protein product: CASSSDRGLNSPLHF.

The chain recombines TRBV7-2 with TRBJ2-7, with 8 bases lining up with TRBD2. The ends lost 3 bases at V and 5 bases at J; junction bases unmatched: 12. Per the germline V gene, CDR1 is SGHTA and CDR2 is FQGNSA. This CDR3 is 16 amino acids long. The DNA of the CDR3 is TGTGCCAGCAGCTTGTCCCCGACGGGGGGGCTCAACGAGCAGTACTTC. Its protein is CASSLSPTGGLNEQYF.

This chain connects TRBV30 to TRBJ2-5, with a tentative D call TRBD1 (6 bases). The J call may be faulty, since TRBJ2-7 better matches the DNA end. Per germline, CDR1 GTSNPN and CDR2 SVGIG (reference sequence). The CDR3 length is 13 residues. Here the CDR3 DNA reads TGTGCCTGGAGTGTATCAGGGGCCTACGAGCAGTACTTC. Its translation is CAWSVSGAYEQYF.

The chain recombines TRBV18 with TRBJ1-6; D unclear. Trimming stripped 3 bases from V and 9 bases from J, with 12 bases between. The CDR3 covers 14 residues. Per the germline V gene, CDR1 is KGHSH and CDR2 is LQKENI. In nucleotides, the CDR3 is TGTGCCAGCTCACCCAATGGGGAGGGTTCACCCCTCCACTTT. Translated, it gives CASSPNGEGSPLHF.

This clone was observed a single time. Other DNA sequences in this sample translate to the same CDR3. The gene calls are TRBV10-3 and TRBJ2-7; D is perhaps TRBD1 (5 bases). Germline V lookup: CDR1 ENHRY, CDR2 SYGVKD. The CDR3 is 12 residues long. Deletions cut 3 bases from V and 3 bases from J, with 6 bases between. Here the CDR3 DNA reads TGTGCCATCAGTGAAGGGGACTACGAGCAGTACTTC. It specifies CAISEGDYEQYF.

This chain links TRBV25-1 with TRBJ2-1, with D unclear. Germline V CDR1 and CDR2: MGHDK, SYGVNS. CDR3 length: 15 residues. The ends were cut back, 2 bases at V and 3 bases at J, with 11 bases in the middle. The CDR3 reads CASSETAKIYNEQFF. The CDR3 DNA follows: TGTGCCAGCAGTGAAACGGCAAAAATCTACAATGAGCAGTTCTTC. Combining the CDR3 with reference TRBV25-1 and TRBJ2-1 gives the whole variable domain EADIYQTPRYLVIGTGKKITLECSQTMGHDKMYWYQQDPGMELHLIHYSYGVNSTEKGDLSSESTVSRIRTEHFPLTLESARPSHTSQYLCASSETAKIYNEQFFGPGTRLTVL.

This clone was seen only a few times. This chain uses TRBV19 with TRBJ1-1; D is undetermined. Germline loops: CDR1 LNHDA, CDR2 SQIVND (reference sequence). Trimming took off 4 bases at V and 4 bases at J, with 16 bases between the two ends. The CDR3 covers 15 residues. CDR3 region: CASSTSARVSTEAFF. In nucleotides, the CDR3 is TGTGCCAGTAGTACGTCGGCCCGGGTGAGCACTGAAGCTTTCTTT.

The chain links TRBV5-1 to TRBJ2-7; TRBD2 matches 7 bases. The V gene's germline CDR1 is SGHRS and CDR2 YFSETQ. This CDR3 has 14 amino acids. With V trimmed by 5 bases and J by 1 base, 6 bases remained unmatched. CDR3 in amino acids: CASRQERESYEQYF. The CDR3 DNA is TGCGCCAGCAGGCAGGAGCGGGAATCCTACGAGCAGTACTTC.

The V gene is TRBV10-1, the J gene TRBJ2-7; D may be TRBD2 (7 bases). The CDR3 covers 14 residues. The V gene's germline CDR1 is WNHNN and CDR2 SYGVQD (reference sequence). V lost 3 bases to trimming and J lost 2 bases, with 11 bases between them. In DNA form, the CDR3 reads TGCGCCAGCAGTGACACAGGGAGGGCCTACGAGCAGTACTTC. It specifies CASSDTGRAYEQYF.

V usage is TRBV10-1 and J usage is TRBJ2-1, with 9 nucleotides matching TRBD2. Germline CDR1 WNHNN, CDR2 SYGVQD (reference sequence). The CDR3 contains 15 residues. V lost 2 bases, J lost 10 bases, and 9 bases stayed unmatched. CDR3 sequence (DNA): TGCGCCAGCAGTGAGAGGCTAGCGGGGAATGAAGAGCAGTTCTTC. Its translation is CASSERLAGNEEQFF.

The gene calls are TRBV7-3 and TRBJ2-3; 9 bases are a match to TRBD2. Trimming took 3 bases from V and 0 from J; bases not matched to a gene: 4. The CDR3 is 16 residues long. The germline CDR1 and CDR2 sequences are SGHTA and FQGTGA. The CDR3 coding sequence is TGTGCCAGCAGCTTCCCCCTAGCGGGGAGCACAGATACGCAGTATTTT. Its protein is CASSFPLAGSTDTQYF.

The chain links TRBV5-8 to TRBJ1-2; D is unresolved. Germline V gene lookup returns CDR1 SGHTS and CDR2 YDEGEE. The CDR3 length is 13 residues. V was cut by 7 bases and J by 4 bases, with 14 bases left in between. Written as DNA, the CDR3 is TGTGCCAGCGTCAAGGGAAAAGTCTATGGCTACACCTTC. It codes for CASVKGKVYGYTF.